These 24 T cell receptor beta chains were all obtained from the same sample, sequenced in a study of blood T cell repertoires in COVID-19. Some clones are missing from TCRdb's copy, which holds only in-frame ones; the method was immunoSEQ multiplex PCR. The profile shows about 360,000 clones, about 89% of them singletons. The sample taken for sequencing was PBMCs or T cells enriched from blood (not recorded which). The receptors were sampled from a man aged 35-49 years in a cohort exposed to, infected with or recovered from COVID-19 (not recorded which).

The V call is TRBV29-1, the J call TRBJ2-5, with a possible D match to TRBD1 (5 bases). There are 11 residues in the CDR3. Trimming took off 4 bases at V and 4 bases at J, with 7 bases between the two ends. CDR1 is SQVTM and CDR2 is ANQGSEA in the germline V gene. The CDR3 region is CSVAGLETQYF. The CDR3 DNA reads TGCAGCGTTGCAGGGCTAGAGACCCAGTACTTC.

This chain uses TRBV6-5 with TRBJ2-2, with a weak D call TRBD2 (5 bases). V shed 0 bases and J shed 4 bases, with 12 bases lying between them. Germline assignment: CDR1 MNHEY and CDR2 SVGAGI. The CDR3 covers 16 residues. CDR3 sequence (DNA): TGTGCCAGCAGTTACTCGAGGGAGCGGTCCACCGGGGAGCTGTTTTTT. This encodes CASSYSRERSTGELFF.

The chain has TRBV7-2 and TRBJ2-5, with 8 bases identical to TRBD2. The junction had 10 bases not matched to a gene; V was cut back by 6 bases and J by 4 bases. The CDR3 runs 15 residues. CDR1 SGHTA and CDR2 FQGNSA come from the germline V gene. CDR3 sequence: CASSSTSGRTETQYF. DNA for the CDR3: TGTGCCAGCAGTTCGACGAGCGGGAGAACAGAGACCCAGTACTTC.

J is TRBJ2-1 and V is TRBV18; 9 bases align to TRBD2. Germline CDR1 is KGHSH and CDR2 is LQKENI. There are 14 residues in the CDR3. Trimming took 3 bases from V and 12 from J; bases not matched to a gene: 9. In DNA, the CDR3 is TGTGCCAGCTCACCCGTGCTAGCGGGAAAGGCGCAGTTCTTC. This codes for CASSPVLAGKAQFF.

The chain has TRBV30 and TRBJ2-7; D might be TRBD2 (7 bases). This CDR3 has 15 residues. Germline CDR1 GTSNPN, CDR2 SVGIG (reference sequence). Trimming removed 3 bases at V and 0 bases at J, with 15 bases between. The CDR3 reads CAWRRGGVSSYEQYF. Written as DNA, the CDR3 is TGTGCCTGGAGGCGAGGGGGGGTTAGCTCCTACGAGCAGTACTTC.

CDR3: CASSPRGRGDTQYF. CDR3 bases: TGTGCCAGCAGCCCACGCGGGAGGGGAGATACGCAGTATTTT. This chain connects TRBV4-2 to TRBJ2-3; TRBD2 matches at 9 bases. Germline V gene data show CDR1 as LGHNA and CDR2 as YNFKEQ. V shed 4 bases, J shed 5 bases, and the junction held 4 bases outside the gene matches. The CDR3 has 14 amino acids.

This sequence joins TRBV18 and TRBJ2-6; D uncertain. The CDR3 extends over 16 amino acids. The germline V gene has CDR1 KGHSH and CDR2 LQKENI. The V gene lost 3 bases and the J gene lost 2 bases, with 11 bases spanning the gap. The CDR3 spells CASSPITITGANVLTF. For the CDR3, the DNA is TGTGCCAGCTCACCCATTACAATCACTGGGGCCAACGTCCTGACTTTC.

This clone was seen a handful of times. V and J are TRBV18 and TRBJ1-4, with no clear D. The CDR3 runs to 14 residues. The V gene lost 6 bases and the J gene lost 8 bases, with 16 bases spanning the gap. Germline lookup yields CDR1 KGHSH and CDR2 LQKENI. CDR3 DNA: TGTGCCAGCTCCCCGGCGGGTGGCAGAGAAAAACTGTTTTTT. The encoded protein is CASSPAGGREKLFF.

The rearrangement links TRBV5-6 to TRBJ2-2; 8 nucleotides align to TRBD2. After removal of 2 bases from V and 7 bases from J, the junction contained 4 bases not matched to a gene. Germline loops: CDR1 SGHDT, CDR2 YYEEEE. The CDR3 runs 14 residues. DNA for the CDR3: TGTGCCAGCAGCTTCCCGGGAGGGATCGGGGAGCTGTTTTTT. As protein: CASSFPGGIGELFF. The whole variable domain, remainder taken from reference TRBV5-6 and TRBJ2-2, is DAGVTQSPTHLIKTRGQQVTLRCSPKSGHDTVSWYQQALGQGPQFIFQYYEEEERQRGNFPDRFSGHQFPNYSSELNVNALLLGDSALYLCASSFPGGIGELFFGEGSRLTVL.

V usage is TRBV9 and J usage is TRBJ1-2; D remains ambiguous. Trimming removed 3 bases at V and 3 bases at J, with 15 bases between. CDR3 length equals 15 residues. The germline V gene encodes CDR1 SGDLS and CDR2 YYNGEE. The DNA of the CDR3 is TGTGCCAGCAGCGGTGGTCGGGGAGCGTACTATGGCTACACCTTC. This sequence encodes CASSGGRGAYYGYTF.

The rearrangement uses TRBV18 and TRBJ1-2; D is unclear. The CDR3 spans 14 residues. Germline V gives CDR1 KGHSH, CDR2 LQKENI. V was shortened by 3 bases and J by 1 base, with 9 bases between the two germline ends. The chain's CDR3 is CASSPGQNNYGYTF. The DNA of the CDR3 is TGTGCCAGCTCACCGGGCCAGAATAACTATGGCTACACCTTC.

DNA for the CDR3: TGTGCCAGCAGTTTACACGGGGGGAACTATGGCTACACCTTC. As protein: CASSLHGGNYGYTF. The V call is TRBV27, the J call TRBJ1-2; possibly TRBD1 for D (5 bases). Looked up from germline, CDR1 is MNHEY and CDR2 is SMNVEV (reference sequence). The CDR3 length is 14 residues. The V end was cut by 2 bases, the J end by 2 bases, with 9 bases between.

The CDR3: CASNLKRGQGVWDYGYTF. DNA of the CDR3: TGTGCCAGCAACCTAAAACGGGGACAGGGAGTATGGGACTATGGCTACACCTTC. The chain joins TRBV28 to TRBJ1-2; 9 bases map to TRBD1. This CDR3 is built from 18 residues. The germline CDR1 and CDR2 sequences are MDHEN and SYDVKM. V shed 7 bases and J 3 bases; nucleotides not matched to a gene: 18.

The V call is TRBV5-1, the J call TRBJ2-7; TRBD2 agrees at 8 bases. Germline CDR1 SGHRS, CDR2 YFSETQ. The ends lost 2 bases at V and 4 bases at J; junction bases unmatched: 11. This CDR3 has 16 amino acids. CDR3 protein: CASSFNPAGASYEQYF. In nucleotides, the CDR3 is TGCGCCAGCAGCTTTAATCCAGCGGGAGCCTCGTACGAGCAGTACTTC.

The rearrangement uses TRBV11-2 and TRBJ1-1; 9 nucleotides line up with TRBD1. This CDR3 is 14 amino acids long. With V trimmed by 5 bases and J by 5 bases, 6 bases remained unmatched. The germline gives CDR1 SGHAT, CDR2 FQNNGV. As DNA, the CDR3 is TGTGCCAGCAGCCGAAGACAGGGGGGAACTGAAGCTTTCTTT. Encoded protein: CASSRRQGGTEAFF.

This sequence joins TRBV18 and TRBJ2-1, with D possibly being TRBD2 (6 bases). Trimming left V 6 bases short and J 0 bases short, with 15 bases between. The CDR3 totals 16 residues. Germline loops: CDR1 KGHSH, CDR2 LQKENI. In DNA, the CDR3 is TGTGCCAGCTCCACGGCTAGCGCCAGCTCCTACAATGAGCAGTTCTTC. This encodes CASSTASASSYNEQFF.

The chain is built from TRBV5-1 and TRBJ2-3; TRBD1 might be the D (5 bases). This CDR3 has 17 residues. Germline-derived CDR1 and CDR2 are SGHRS and YFSETQ. V was trimmed by 0 bases and J by 0 bases, leaving 14 bases between them. The CDR3 DNA reads as TGCGCCAGCAGCTTGGGGAAAGGGGCAGCTAGCACAGATACGCAGTATTTT. Translation gives CASSLGKGAASTDTQYF.

This clone was picked up one time. The chain has TRBV25-1 and TRBJ2-6, with TRBD1 matching 7 bases. CDR3 length equals 13 residues. Trimming at V came to 11 bases and at J to 1 base, leaving 2 bases not matched to a gene. Germline V gives CDR1 MGHDK, CDR2 SYGVNS. The CDR3 loop reads CAVRGSGANVLTF. The CDR3, as DNA: TGTGCCGTCAGGGGGTCTGGGGCCAACGTCCTGACTTTC. Full variable domain (rest looked up from reference TRBV25-1 and TRBJ2-6): EADIYQTPRYLVIGTGKKITLECSQTMGHDKMYWYQQDPGMELHLIHYSYGVNSTEKGDLSSESTVSRIRTEHFPLTLESARPSHTSQYLCAVRGSGANVLTFGAGSRLTVL.

Remarks on this clone: Other DNA sequences of this sample code for an identical CDR3. This chain links TRBV6-5 with TRBJ2-5; 9 nucleotides match TRBD2. V lost 0 bases, J lost 5 bases, and 4 bases stayed unmatched. CDR3 length: 15 amino acids. Germline loops: CDR1 MNHEY, CDR2 SVGAGI. DNA of the CDR3: TGTGCCAGCAGTTACTCTAGCGGGAGAGGGGAGACCCAGTACTTC. Translating gives CASSYSSGRGETQYF.

This clone was seen once. V gene TRBV29-1 combines with J gene TRBJ2-7, with TRBD1 identical over 8 bases. With V trimmed by 4 bases and J by 6 bases, 5 bases remained unmatched. The CDR3 loop spans 12 amino acids. Germline V gives CDR1 SQVTM, CDR2 ANQGSEA. The CDR3 loop reads CSVAGQGTEQYF. In nucleotides, the CDR3 is TGCAGCGTTGCCGGACAGGGTACCGAGCAGTACTTC.

This clone came up a few times. The chain is built from TRBV5-1 and TRBJ2-3; 8 positions agree with TRBD1. J gave up 3 bases and V 2 bases, and 5 bases lay outside the gene matches. Germline values: CDR1 SGHRS, CDR2 YFSETQ. The CDR3 loop spans 15 amino acids. CDR3 in amino acids: CASSFGQGGTDTQYF. In DNA form, the CDR3 reads TGCGCCAGCAGCTTCGGACAGGGAGGAACAGATACGCAGTATTTT.

This clone was seen just once. The J gene is TRBJ2-5, the V gene TRBV6-1, with TRBD1 as a possible D gene (5 bases). The CDR3 sequence is 14 residues long. Trimming cost V 3 bases and J 4 bases, with 12 bases left between them. Germline-derived CDR1 and CDR2 are MNHNS and SASEGT. In DNA form, the CDR3 reads TGTGCCAGCAGTGAGCCAGGGCCGTCAGAGACCCAGTACTTC. Protein sequence: CASSEPGPSETQYF.

This chain connects TRBV7-7 to TRBJ2-1, with TRBD1 identical over 9 bases. The V gene end was trimmed by 5 bases and the J gene end by 7 bases; junction bases not matched to a gene: 9. CDR3 length: 15 residues. Germline V gene lookup returns CDR1 SSHAT and CDR2 FNYEAQ (reference sequence). The CDR3 spells CASSPGTGRGNEQFF. The CDR3 DNA is TGTGCCAGCAGCCCCGGGACAGGGAGAGGAAATGAGCAGTTCTTC.

For the CDR3, the DNA is TGTGCCAGCAGTTCCCTTGCGGGACAGGGGGAACGCCTAACCTACGAGCAGTACTTC. Translated, it gives CASSSLAGQGERLTYEQYF. The chain joins TRBV5-4 to TRBJ2-7, with 11 nucleotides matching TRBD1. This CDR3 region has 19 residues. V lost 5 bases and J lost 2; bases outside the gene matches: 18. The germline CDR1 and CDR2 sequences are SGHNT and YYREEE (reference sequence).